This entry describes one TCR beta chain. No cognate antigen has been identified for it. Per-base qualities were not stored, and no clone one base away is much larger. V lost 0 bases and J lost 2 bases, and the count of bases not matched to a germline gene is 4. The germline V gene encodes CDR1 SGHVS and CDR2 FQNEAQ. Including the terminal cysteine and phenylalanine, the CDR3 comprises 16 residues. Only the CDR3 DNA stays, 48 bases, in frame from base 1. The CDR3 regions of human TCRbeta chains were subjected to immunosequencing. In the paper's pipeline: TCRs in the repertoires were compared against a reference library of SARS-CoV-2-specific TCRs that had been generated with the MIRA antigen-specificity platform. Breadth was defined as the fraction of unique TCRs that were SARS-CoV-2-associated. Depth was defined as the fraction of total T cells that were SARS-CoV-2-associated. Using the MIRA data, each spike-specific TCR was mapped to the spike region that the TCR reacts to and placed in a CD4 or CD8 class. Log10-transformed breadth and depth values were compared by one-way ANOVA with Sidak's multiple comparisons tests. The table comes from immuneACCESS by way of TCRdb, which keeps in-frame sequences with V and J called. Part of the clones is missing from these tables; in studies checked, under half for an unresolved V gene and the rest for unknown reasons. The DNA was the basis for D and trimming; V, J and clone size are from that table. Counted in this sample were about 160,000 clones; 80% to 95% of them appeared once. In total, the top ten clones hold roughly 3.1% of the sample.

The data derive from a study of T cell responses to AZD1222 COVID-19 vaccine (dated by TCRdb to the early 2020s). Describing the broader study: TCR sequencing covered over 230 trial participants: 200 to 220 given two doses of AZD1222 and around 25 given two doses of MenACWY control vaccine. Enrollment into the trials was organized by age into subgroups of 18-55, 56-69 and 70-plus years, and those subgroups contained roughly 140, 27 and 60 TCR-sequenced participants, respectively. Overall results and qualifications from the work: Epitopes outside the regions mutated in the B.1.351 and B.1.1.7 variants were reportedly recognized by nearly half of the unique spike-specific TCRs. The whole spike protein was spanned by vaccine-associated CD4 TCRs, and dominant responses were seen in regions 160-218 and 743-854. Conclusions about previously exposed vaccinees are limited because only a handful of AZD1222 recipients were SARS-CoV-2 seropositive at baseline. No day 14 peak-response samples were available, so repertoires were characterized only after the peak T cell response. A significant rise in spike-specific TCR breadth and depth was observed after two AZD1222 doses relative to day 0 and relative to MenACWY recipients. The 56-69-year group was small, and its depth increase did not reach significance, likely because of low power. Participants were mostly white British, with more females than males. The authors suggested clonal diversity may have been underestimated.

Read against the paper, the sample's time point label means: about 28 days (+/-7) after the second vaccine dose. AZD1222 recipients whose second dose came at about 4 weeks and those whose second dose came at about 12 weeks were combined into one group, since spike-specific TCR depth and breadth did not differ between the two schedules. Samples from vaccinated people were obtained from the UK trials COV001 and COV002, which included a single-blind randomized controlled phase 2/3 trial of AZD1222 (ChAdOx1 nCoV-19) in healthy adults. For TCRbeta chain sequencing, PBMC samples from trial participants were taken at day 0 and at day 28 after the second dose.

This TCR was recovered from an adult who received the AZD1222 COVID-19 vaccine. The rearrangement combines TRBV7-8 with TRBJ1-2; 9 bases in the junction line up with TRBD1. This specimen consisted of peripheral blood, obtained 28 days after the second AZD1222 dose. For the CDR3, the sequence is CASSLAKGQGNYGYTF. The DNA sequence reads TGTGCCAGCAGCTTAGCGAAAGGACAGGGGAACTATGGCTACACCTTC. The reference TRBV7-8 and TRBJ1-2 proteins fill in what lies around the CDR3, so the full variable domain reads GAGVSQSPRYKVAKRGQDVALRCDPISGHVSLFWYQQALGQGPEFLTYFQNEAQLDKSGLPSDRFFAERPEGSVSTLKIQRTQQEDSAVYLCASSLAKGQGNYGYTFGSGTRLTVV.